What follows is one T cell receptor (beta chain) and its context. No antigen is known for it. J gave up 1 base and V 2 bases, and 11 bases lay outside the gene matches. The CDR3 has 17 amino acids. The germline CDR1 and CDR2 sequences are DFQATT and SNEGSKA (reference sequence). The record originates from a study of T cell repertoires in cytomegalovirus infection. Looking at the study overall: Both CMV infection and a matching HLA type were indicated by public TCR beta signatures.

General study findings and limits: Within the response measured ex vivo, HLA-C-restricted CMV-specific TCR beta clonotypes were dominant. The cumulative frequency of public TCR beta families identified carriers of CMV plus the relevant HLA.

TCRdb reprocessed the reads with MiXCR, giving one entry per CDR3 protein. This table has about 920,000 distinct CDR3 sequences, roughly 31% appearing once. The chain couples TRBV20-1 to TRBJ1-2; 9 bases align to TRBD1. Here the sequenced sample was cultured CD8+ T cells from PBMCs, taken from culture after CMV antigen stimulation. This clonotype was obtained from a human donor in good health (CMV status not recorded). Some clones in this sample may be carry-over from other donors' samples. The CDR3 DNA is TGCAGTGCTAGACTCCGGGACAGGGAATATATTAACTATGGCTACACCTTC. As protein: CSARLRDREYINYGYTF.